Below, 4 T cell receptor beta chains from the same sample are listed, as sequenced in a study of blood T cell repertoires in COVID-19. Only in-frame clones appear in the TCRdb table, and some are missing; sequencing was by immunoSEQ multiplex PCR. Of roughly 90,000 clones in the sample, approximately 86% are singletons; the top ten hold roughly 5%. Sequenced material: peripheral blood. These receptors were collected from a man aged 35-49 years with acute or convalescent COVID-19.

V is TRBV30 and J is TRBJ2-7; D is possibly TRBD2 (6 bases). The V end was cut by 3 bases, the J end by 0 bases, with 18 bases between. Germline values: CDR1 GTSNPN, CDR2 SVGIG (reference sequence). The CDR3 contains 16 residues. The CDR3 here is CAWSVRAGTLSYEQYF. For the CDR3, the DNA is TGTGCCTGGAGCGTAAGGGCGGGGACCCTCTCCTACGAGCAGTACTTC.

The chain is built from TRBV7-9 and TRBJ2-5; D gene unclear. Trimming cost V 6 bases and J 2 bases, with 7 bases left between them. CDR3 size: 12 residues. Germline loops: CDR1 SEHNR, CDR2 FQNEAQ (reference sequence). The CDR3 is CASRARQETQYF. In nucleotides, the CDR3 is TGTGCCAGCAGAGCCCGTCAAGAGACCCAGTACTTC.

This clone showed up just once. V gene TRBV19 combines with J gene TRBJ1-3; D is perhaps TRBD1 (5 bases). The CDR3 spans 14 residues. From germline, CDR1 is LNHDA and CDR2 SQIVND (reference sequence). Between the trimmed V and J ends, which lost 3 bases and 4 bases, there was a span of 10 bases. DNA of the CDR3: TGTGCCAGTAGTATCCGGACATGGGGAAACACCATATATTTT. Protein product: CASSIRTWGNTIYF.

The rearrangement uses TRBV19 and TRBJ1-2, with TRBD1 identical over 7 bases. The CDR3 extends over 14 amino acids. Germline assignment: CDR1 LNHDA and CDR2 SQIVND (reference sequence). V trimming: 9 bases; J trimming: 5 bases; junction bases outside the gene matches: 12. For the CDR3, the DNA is TGTGCCAGCCACCAGGGACAGCCCGAATATGGCTACACCTTC. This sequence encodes CASHQGQPEYGYTF.